Listed below are T cell receptor beta chains from one sample, sequenced in a study of cytomegalovirus exposure and HLA in healthy donors. Generated by immunoSEQ multiplex PCR, the TCRdb table keeps only in-frame clones and is missing some. The sample carries about 130,000 clones, over 70% recorded once. The sequencing input was PBMCs. These receptors were taken from a middle-aged woman in good health and CMV-seronegative. Each CDR3 is given without its conserved first and last residue. Not every row has a clone size; where given, it reads once, few, many or a size class.

V	size	length	J	CDR3
TRBV7-9	once	9	TRBJ2-3	SSTLQDTQY
TRBV5-1	.	11	TRBJ1-2	ASSLAQGDGYT
TRBV5-1	.	13	TRBJ2-3	ASSPPTKSTDTQY
TRBV9	.	12	TRBJ1-2	ASSGDITNYGYT
TRBV30	.	10	TRBJ1-2	AWSETGDGYT
TRBV6-5	.	12	TRBJ2-4	ASNDRAAKNSQY
TRBV28	.	14	TRBJ1-1	ASSFYPPGGNTEAF
TRBV25-1	few	12	TRBJ1-2	ASARGQGNYGYT
TRBV11-2	.	11	TRBJ2-5	ASRKTGKETQY
TRBV15	.	12	TRBJ2-7	ATSRDKAATEQY
TRBV19	.	13	TRBJ1-5	ASRAQGLANQPQH
TRBV7-8	.	13	TRBJ2-3	ASSPTEVGADTQY
TRBV18	.	13	TRBJ1-4	ASSPPGQENEKLF
TRBV4-1	.	10	TRBJ2-1	ASSQDGIEQF
TRBV19	.	9	TRBJ2-1	ATGQGRLAF
TRBV7-6	.	16	TRBJ2-3	ASSLSPGQGTSTDTQY
TRBV19	.	14	TRBJ2-2	ASTARGGAGTGELF
TRBV14	.	11	TRBJ1-2	ASSPGQSTRYT
TRBV19	few	12	TRBJ1-2	ASSGPPGDYGYT
TRBV9	.	13	TRBJ2-7	ASSVGKGAVHEQY
TRBV5-1	few	12	TRBJ2-1	ASSLAVDVGEQF
TRBV9	.	13	TRBJ2-3	ASSVLAGSTDTQY